The 27 T cell receptor beta chains below were found in one sample sequenced in a study of post-analysis software for immune sequencing data. General study findings and limits: When patients were compared with controls, five TRBV segments were more frequent, TRBV5-6, TRBV5-1 and TRBV20-1 among them.

cDNA libraries for TCR beta contained unique molecular identifiers. Each CDR3 protein is one row after TCRdb ran MiXCR on the PCR reads. The sample has 170,000 or so distinct CDR3 sequences, approximately 30% seen once. Antigen specificity for these receptors is unknown. Material: blood. The receptors originated from a girl between 10 and 17 years old with multiple sclerosis.

Of note for this clonotype: One junction end disagrees with the germline gene, perhaps due to a read error. This rearrangement joins TRBV5-1 to TRBJ1-4; possible D gene TRBD1, 6 bases. Germline V gene sequence: CDR1 SGHRS, CDR2 YFSETQ. This CDR3 is built from 14 residues. The CDR3 here is CASSFGQKIEKRFF. The CDR3 DNA is TGCGCCAGCAGCTTCGGACAGAAAATTGAAAAACGGTTTTTT.

This clonotype came up a few times. This chain connects TRBV29-1 to TRBJ2-3, with TRBD1 identical over 8 bases. This CDR3 contains 17 residues. Per germline, CDR1 SQVTM and CDR2 ANQGSEA. Trimming removed 6 bases from V and 4 bases from J; junction bases left unmatched: 18. This CDR3 is CSVDGTGPLQGPDTQYF. CDR3 sequence (DNA): TGCAGCGTCGATGGGACAGGACCTCTACAAGGCCCAGATACGCAGTATTTT.

This clonotype was observed a handful of times. The chain recombines TRBV6-1 with TRBJ1-5; 9 bases line up with TRBD1. J was trimmed by 1 base and V by 5 bases; bases with no gene match: 3. The CDR3 has 15 amino acids. Germline CDR1 and CDR2: MNHNS and SASEGT. The CDR3 region has the DNA TGTGCCAGCAGTCGGACAGGGGACAGCAATCAGCCCCAGCATTTT. Translated, it gives CASSRTGDSNQPQHF.

The V gene is TRBV5-1, the J gene TRBJ2-2, with D possibly called TRBD1 or TRBD2 (5 bases each). Germline V lookup: CDR1 SGHRS, CDR2 YFSETQ. V was trimmed by 4 bases and J by 4 bases, leaving 14 bases between them. This CDR3 is built from 15 residues. CDR3 sequence reads: CASSPRDQSTGELFF. CDR3 DNA sequence: TGCGCCAGCAGCCCACGGGACCAGAGCACCGGGGAGCTGTTTTTT.

The chain recombines TRBV7-8 with TRBJ2-5; D is ambiguous. The CDR3 loop spans 13 amino acids. Germline V gene sequence: CDR1 SGHVS, CDR2 FQNEAQ. V shed 2 bases and J shed 4 bases, with 8 bases lying between them. CDR3 sequence: CASSLTVRETQYF. The CDR3 bases are TGTGCCAGCAGCTTAACGGTCAGAGAGACCCAGTACTTC.

This clonotype was counted ten times or more. The chain joins TRBV4-1 to TRBJ2-7, with D possibly matching TRBD1 (6 bases). The CDR3 has 13 amino acids. Germline CDR1 MGHRA, CDR2 YSYEKL. Trimming pared 4 bases from V and 0 bases from J, leaving 7 bases between. The CDR3 coding sequence is TGCGCCAGCAGCCGGACAGTCTCCTACGAGCAGTACTTC. Translated, it gives CASSRTVSYEQYF.

This clonotype appeared many times. The CDR3 DNA is TGTGCCAGCTGGAGAAGTCAATACAATGAGCAGTTCTTC. Protein product: CASWRSQYNEQFF. The chain has TRBV12-3 or TRBV12-4 and TRBJ2-1; D call uncertain. The CDR3 sequence is 13 residues long. Trimming left V 8 bases short and J 4 bases short, with 12 bases between.

With regard to this clonotype: This may be a read error, as it is one base from a much larger clone. The rearrangement uses TRBV27 and TRBJ2-1, with 10 bases lining up with TRBD2. Germline loops: CDR1 MNHEY, CDR2 SMNVEV (reference sequence). CDR3 length equals 14 residues. The J segment lost 10 bases and the V segment lost 2 bases, leaving 5 bases of the junction unmatched. The CDR3, as DNA: TGTGCCAGCAGTTTAGTAGCGGGAGGCGGCGAGCAGTTCTTC. Its translation is CASSLVAGGGEQFF.

There are a few counts of this clonotype. This chain connects TRBV5-1 to TRBJ1-2; TRBD1 matches at 9 bases. The CDR3 runs 14 residues. With V trimmed by 7 bases and J by 2 bases, 6 bases remained unmatched. Per the germline V gene, CDR1 is SGHRS and CDR2 is YFSETQ. The CDR3 DNA sequence: TGCGCCAGCCGTTGGACAGGGGAAAACTATGGCTACACCTTC. Its protein is CASRWTGENYGYTF. The full variable domain, rest sourced from reference TRBV5-1 and TRBJ1-2, is KAGVTQTPRYLIKTRGQQVTLSCSPISGHRSVSWYQQTPGQGLQFLFEYFSETQRNKGNFPGRFSGRQFSNSRSEMNVSTLELGDSALYLCASRWTGENYGYTFGSGTRLTVV.

This clonotype was seen more than once but under ten times. V is TRBV4-1 and J is TRBJ1-3, with 8 bases lining up with TRBD1. J gave up 8 bases and V 1 base, and 10 bases lay outside the gene matches. CDR1 is MGHRA, CDR2 YSYEKL, per germline. The CDR3 totals 16 residues. The CDR3 here is CASSQARTGRDYTIYF. The CDR3 nucleotides read TGCGCCAGCAGCCAAGCTCGGACAGGGAGGGACTACACCATATATTTT.

J is TRBJ1-2 and V is TRBV27, with D perhaps TRBD1 (5 bases). Germline V gene data show CDR1 as MNHEY and CDR2 as SMNVEV (reference sequence). Trimming left V 5 bases short and J 2 bases short, with 15 bases between. The CDR3 is 15 residues long. This CDR3 is CASSPLGRDNYGYTF. Here the CDR3 DNA reads TGTGCCAGCAGTCCGCTTGGACGGGACAACTATGGCTACACCTTC.

At least ten counts were recorded for this clonotype. The chain uses TRBV7-2 and TRBJ2-1, with 9 bases lining up with TRBD2. Germline V gene data show CDR1 as SGHTA and CDR2 as FQGNSA. This CDR3 has 15 amino acids. Germline trimming cut 5 bases from V and 10 bases from J; bases unmatched to any gene: 12. This chain's CDR3 is CASSPGLAIRGEQFF. The CDR3, as DNA: TGTGCCAGCAGCCCGGGACTAGCCATAAGAGGGGAGCAGTTCTTC.

The rearrangement uses TRBV5-1 and TRBJ1-2, with D tentatively TRBD1 (6 bases). The CDR3 is made up of 16 amino acids. The germline CDR1 and CDR2 sequences are SGHRS and YFSETQ. V was cut by 4 bases and J by 8 bases, with 24 bases left in between. The CDR3 sequence: CASSTDSPTRSSGYTF. The CDR3, as DNA: TGCGCCAGCAGCACGGACAGTCCCACTCGGTCATCCGGCTACACCTTC. Variable domain in full (rest from reference TRBV5-1 and TRBJ1-2): KAGVTQTPRYLIKTRGQQVTLSCSPISGHRSVSWYQQTPGQGLQFLFEYFSETQRNKGNFPGRFSGRQFSNSRSEMNVSTLELGDSALYLCASSTDSPTRSSGYTFGSGTRLTVV.

This clonotype was counted many times. The V and J genes are TRBV5-6 and TRBJ2-5, with 10 positions matching TRBD2. Germline lookup yields CDR1 SGHDT and CDR2 YYEEEE. The V segment lost 3 bases and the J segment 0 bases; nucleotides outside the gene matches: 8. The CDR3 has 17 amino acids. This CDR3 is CASSYRSSGGYQETQYF. DNA of the CDR3: TGTGCCAGCAGCTACCGTAGTAGCGGGGGGTACCAAGAGACCCAGTACTTC.

This clonotype occurred many times. The CDR3 nucleotides read TGTGCCAGCAGCCCACAAAGGGACAGTGAGACTGGGGCCAACGTCCTGACTTTC. This gives the protein CASSPQRDSETGANVLTF. The chain is built from TRBV7-9 and TRBJ2-6; 7 positions match TRBD1. Per the germline V gene, CDR1 is SEHNR and CDR2 is FQNEAQ (reference sequence). CDR3 size: 18 residues. The junction had 12 bases not matched to a gene; V was cut back by 5 bases and J by 2 bases. Filled out from reference TRBV7-9 and TRBJ2-6, the complete variable domain reads DTGVSQNPRHKITKRGQNVTFRCDPISEHNRLYWYRQTLGQGPEFLTYFQNEAQLEKSRLLSDRFSAERPKGSFSTLEIQRTEQGDSAMYLCASSPQRDSETGANVLTFGAGSRLTVL.

The chain recombines TRBV5-4 with TRBJ2-7; TRBD2 agrees at 7 bases. V lost 1 base, J lost 7 bases, and 11 bases stayed unmatched. The CDR3 runs to 15 residues. Germline values: CDR1 SGHNT, CDR2 YYREEE (reference sequence). The CDR3 is CASSLLLAVDNEQYF. The CDR3 DNA sequence: TGTGCCAGCAGCTTGTTGCTAGCGGTTGACAATGAGCAGTACTTC.

This clonotype has ten or more counts. The rearrangement uses TRBV5-1 and TRBJ1-2; tentatively, D is TRBD1 (6 bases). Germline values: CDR1 SGHRS, CDR2 YFSETQ. The CDR3 is 14 amino acids. V dropped 2 bases and J dropped 6 bases, with 14 bases sitting between them. In nucleotides, the CDR3 is TGCGCCAGCAGCTTTCCGGGGGGCGCAGATGGCTACACCTTC. Translating gives CASSFPGGADGYTF.

This chain uses TRBV4-1 with TRBJ2-5; TRBD2 agrees at 10 bases. The closer fit of TRBJ2-7 to the DNA end suggests the J call may be wrong. The CDR3 length is 19 residues. Germline loops: CDR1 MGHRA, CDR2 YSYEKL. This CDR3 is CDSSQVLLAGKFAMGEQYF. CDR3 nucleotide sequence: TGCGATAGCAGCCAAGTTCTACTAGCGGGAAAGTTCGCGATGGGCGAGCAGTACTTC.

This clonotype was picked up a small number of times. Germline and junction disagree at one end, which may indicate a read error. This chain joins TRBV29-1 and TRBJ2-5, with D maybe TRBD2 (5 bases). The CDR3 runs to 13 residues. CDR1 is SQVTM and CDR2 is ANQGSEA in the germline V gene. CDR3 loop: CNVEGRVKESQYF. The CDR3 DNA reads as TGCAACGTTGAGGGCAGAGTAAAAGAGTCCCAGTACTTC.

This clonotype was detected once. Mismatch with germline at one junction end may stem from a read error. The chain recombines TRBV5-1 with TRBJ2-1, with 7 bases that match TRBD1. There are 13 residues in the CDR3. The V gene's germline CDR1 is SGHRS and CDR2 YFSETQ. Written as DNA, the CDR3 is TGCGCCAGCAGCTCCGGGACAGTGGATGAGCCGTTCTTC. This sequence encodes CASSSGTVDEPFF.

This clonotype turned up a few times. The CDR3 here is CASSYPGANEKLFF. The CDR3 nucleotides are TGCGCCAGCAGCTACCCAGGGGCTAATGAAAAACTGTTTTTT. V is TRBV5-1 and J is TRBJ1-4, with TRBD1 as a possible D gene (6 bases). The CDR3 has 14 residues. The V end was cut by 3 bases, the J end by 3 bases, with 9 bases between. Germline V CDR1 and CDR2: SGHRS, YFSETQ.

As for this clonotype: Relative to the germline gene, one junction end is altered; a read error may explain this. The rearrangement links TRBV5-1 to TRBJ2-1, with no clear D. The CDR3 covers 13 residues. Germline CDR1 and CDR2: SGHRS and YFSETQ. The CDR3 protein is CASNLARGVEQFF. The CDR3 region has the DNA TGCGCCAGCAACTTGGCCAGAGGCGTTGAGCAGTTCTTC.

This clonotype occurred a few times. The J gene is TRBJ1-6, the V gene TRBV5-1; TRBD1 matches at 8 bases. After removal of 1 base from V and 10 bases from J, the junction contained 10 bases not matched to a gene. CDR1 and CDR2 from the germline V gene are SGHRS and YFSETQ. The CDR3 contains 16 residues. In DNA, the CDR3 is TGCGCCAGCAGCTTGACTGGGACAGGACAAGGATCACCCCTCCACTTT. This translates into CASSLTGTGQGSPLHF.

This clonotype was recorded many times. The chain combines TRBV20-1 with TRBJ2-1; no reliable D call. Trimming left V 1 base short and J 5 bases short, with 12 bases between. The CDR3 consists of 14 residues. CDR1 and CDR2 (germline): DFQATT, SNEGSKA (reference sequence). In DNA form, the CDR3 reads TGCAGTGCTAGAGTAGACTCGATACACAATGAGCAGTTCTTC. Residues: CSARVDSIHNEQFF.

As regards this clonotype: One base away lies a much larger clone, so this may be a sequencing read error. The chain is built from TRBV29-1 and TRBJ2-5; D might be TRBD1 (6 bases). The J call is doubtful: the DNA matches TRBJ2-1 better. CDR3 length: 16 amino acids. CDR1 is SQVTM and CDR2 is ANQGSEA in the germline V gene. The CDR3 here is CSVFDRSFGYQETQFF. CDR3 nucleotide sequence: TGCAGCGTCTTCGACAGGTCCTTCGGGTACCAAGAGACCCAGTTCTTC.

As DNA, the CDR3 is TGTGCCAGCAGTGACCAGTTATCTAGCGGGAGAAGTTATGAGCAGTTCTTC. Protein product: CASSDQLSSGRSYEQFF. The genes are TRBV6-1 and TRBJ2-1; 10 positions agree with TRBD2. Germline V lookup: CDR1 MNHNS, CDR2 SASEGT. J was trimmed by 8 bases and V by 3 bases; bases with no gene match: 13. The CDR3 length is 17 residues.

This chain uses TRBV10-2 with TRBJ1-2; D is undetermined. Germline values: CDR1 WSHSY, CDR2 SAAADI. This CDR3 region has 13 residues. With 2 bases removed from V and 6 bases from J, the gap between germline ends came to 10 bases. Here the CDR3 reads CASSETDRDGYTF. CDR3 DNA: TGCGCCAGCAGTGAGACCGACCGGGATGGCTACACCTTC.